This is a list of T cell receptor beta chains from one sample in a study of identical twins. TCRdb ran MiXCR on the 5' RACE reads and lists one entry per CDR3 protein. The data show under 900,000 distinct CDR3 sequences, 15% to 20% seen once. Another study also made use of these data, one on T cells expressing NK-cell markers.

The sequenced sample consisted of PBMCs. These receptors were obtained from a woman between 18 and 30 years old in good health. CDR3s include the opening cysteine and the closing phenylalanine or tryptophan. Each record gives: clone size, CDR3 length, V gene, J gene, CDR3 protein. The listing skips clone size in some rows; elsewhere it reads once, few, many or a size class.

clone_size: NA; cdr3_length: 14; v_call: TRBV5-5; j_call: TRBJ2-7; cdr3_aa: CASSLYPGTYEQYF
clone_size: NA; cdr3_length: 15; v_call: TRBV5-5; j_call: TRBJ2-1; cdr3_aa: CASSLAVAGANEQFF
clone_size: NA; cdr3_length: 17; v_call: TRBV23-1; j_call: TRBJ1-5; cdr3_aa: CASSQSPGSYSNQPQHF
clone_size: few; cdr3_length: 19; v_call: TRBV7-8; j_call: TRBJ2-4; cdr3_aa: CASSQGTGGVRVAKNIQYF
clone_size: NA; cdr3_length: 14; v_call: TRBV5-1; j_call: TRBJ2-7; cdr3_aa: CASSSELVSNEQYF
clone_size: NA; cdr3_length: 14; v_call: TRBV5-6; j_call: TRBJ1-1; cdr3_aa: CASRPGASNTEAFF
clone_size: NA; cdr3_length: 13; v_call: TRBV11-2; j_call: TRBJ2-1; cdr3_aa: CASPGQRYNEQFF
clone_size: NA; cdr3_length: 17; v_call: TRBV3-1; j_call: TRBJ2-2; cdr3_aa: CASSSASSGSNTGELFF
clone_size: NA; cdr3_length: 14; v_call: TRBV12-3/TRBV12-4; j_call: TRBJ2-1; cdr3_aa: CASSLSAPYNEQFF
clone_size: few; cdr3_length: 15; v_call: TRBV20-1; j_call: TRBJ2-3; cdr3_aa: CSAKGQGGFTDTQYF
clone_size: few; cdr3_length: 12; v_call: TRBV11-2; j_call: TRBJ2-1; cdr3_aa: CASSLGTHEQFF
clone_size: few; cdr3_length: 12; v_call: TRBV29-1; j_call: TRBJ2-7; cdr3_aa: CSARGSTYEQYF
clone_size: few; cdr3_length: 14; v_call: TRBV18; j_call: TRBJ2-7; cdr3_aa: CASSYNKGPYEQYF
clone_size: few; cdr3_length: 13; v_call: TRBV10-1; j_call: TRBJ2-3; cdr3_aa: CASSESGGAVLNF
clone_size: few; cdr3_length: 16; v_call: TRBV2; j_call: TRBJ2-7; cdr3_aa: CASRHGQGAKFYEQYF
clone_size: NA; cdr3_length: 14; v_call: TRBV20-1; j_call: TRBJ2-5; cdr3_aa: CSARKLAGGETQYF
clone_size: NA; cdr3_length: 16; v_call: TRBV7-9; j_call: TRBJ2-1; cdr3_aa: CASSFRRLAGDDEQFF
clone_size: NA; cdr3_length: 14; v_call: TRBV12-3/TRBV12-4; j_call: TRBJ1-1; cdr3_aa: CASRGLIWNTEAFF
clone_size: NA; cdr3_length: 14; v_call: TRBV12-3/TRBV12-4; j_call: TRBJ1-2; cdr3_aa: CASSLARTIYGYTF
clone_size: few; cdr3_length: 15; v_call: TRBV29-1; j_call: TRBJ2-3; cdr3_aa: CSVEIAGGPVDTQYF
clone_size: few; cdr3_length: 12; v_call: TRBV6-1; j_call: TRBJ2-7; cdr3_aa: CASSGTGLEQYF
clone_size: few; cdr3_length: 13; v_call: TRBV6-6; j_call: TRBJ2-3; cdr3_aa: CASAGQGVDTQYF
clone_size: once; cdr3_length: 14; v_call: TRBV2; j_call: TRBJ2-2; cdr3_aa: CASSVTWYTGELFF
clone_size: few; cdr3_length: 17; v_call: TRBV4-1; j_call: TRBJ2-1; cdr3_aa: CASSQGRLSSSYNEQFF
clone_size: many; cdr3_length: 12; v_call: TRBV12-3/TRBV12-4; j_call: TRBJ1-2; cdr3_aa: CASGGLGYGYTF
clone_size: few; cdr3_length: 14; v_call: TRBV5-5; j_call: TRBJ2-5; cdr3_aa: CASSLVRPQETQYF
clone_size: NA; cdr3_length: 15; v_call: TRBV19; j_call: TRBJ2-2; cdr3_aa: CASLPGSRSTGELFF
clone_size: few; cdr3_length: 15; v_call: TRBV2; j_call: TRBJ2-3; cdr3_aa: CASRPTSGGKDTQYF
clone_size: NA; cdr3_length: 14; v_call: TRBV20-1; j_call: TRBJ2-1; cdr3_aa: CSARPTGSGGEQFF
clone_size: NA; cdr3_length: 14; v_call: TRBV7-2; j_call: TRBJ2-5; cdr3_aa: CASSLMRGGETQYF
clone_size: NA; cdr3_length: 15; v_call: TRBV5-1; j_call: TRBJ2-5; cdr3_aa: CASSPHFGTQETQYF
clone_size: many; cdr3_length: 12; v_call: TRBV7-2; j_call: TRBJ2-7; cdr3_aa: CASSPRLGEQYF
clone_size: few; cdr3_length: 14; v_call: TRBV18; j_call: TRBJ2-1; cdr3_aa: CASSPAARVFEQFF
clone_size: many; cdr3_length: 13; v_call: TRBV7-9; j_call: TRBJ1-2; cdr3_aa: CASSLGGFYGYTF
clone_size: NA; cdr3_length: 14; v_call: TRBV12-3/TRBV12-4; j_call: TRBJ2-7; cdr3_aa: CASSFGASSYEQYF
clone_size: few; cdr3_length: 15; v_call: TRBV6-2/TRBV6-3; j_call: TRBJ2-1; cdr3_aa: CASSYLSGVYNEQFF
clone_size: few; cdr3_length: 18; v_call: TRBV6-5; j_call: TRBJ1-6; cdr3_aa: CASSYSITGPSYNSPLHF
clone_size: few; cdr3_length: 14; v_call: TRBV20-1; j_call: TRBJ2-5; cdr3_aa: CSATLIGRGETQYF
clone_size: NA; cdr3_length: 15; v_call: TRBV20-1; j_call: TRBJ2-3; cdr3_aa: CSAPRGGRSPDTQYF
clone_size: NA; cdr3_length: 14; v_call: TRBV9; j_call: TRBJ2-7; cdr3_aa: CASSVVPSSYEQYF
clone_size: few; cdr3_length: 13; v_call: TRBV12-3/TRBV12-4; j_call: TRBJ2-7; cdr3_aa: CASSFTSPYEQYF
clone_size: few; cdr3_length: 16; v_call: TRBV5-1; j_call: TRBJ2-2; cdr3_aa: CASSQTGTVTSGELFF
clone_size: few; cdr3_length: 15; v_call: TRBV20-1; j_call: TRBJ2-2; cdr3_aa: CSARELSLDTGELFF
clone_size: NA; cdr3_length: 16; v_call: TRBV7-8; j_call: TRBJ1-2; cdr3_aa: CASTISRDGANYGYTF
clone_size: few; cdr3_length: 13; v_call: TRBV4-3; j_call: TRBJ2-1; cdr3_aa: CASSQDVSNEQFF
clone_size: few; cdr3_length: 14; v_call: TRBV20-1; j_call: TRBJ2-1; cdr3_aa: CSANMIGRNNEQFF
clone_size: NA; cdr3_length: 12; v_call: TRBV29-1; j_call: TRBJ2-7; cdr3_aa: CSVVRGAYEQYF
clone_size: NA; cdr3_length: 9; v_call: TRBV20-1; j_call: TRBJ2-3; cdr3_aa: CSAGAGQYF
clone_size: NA; cdr3_length: 17; v_call: TRBV18; j_call: TRBJ2-1; cdr3_aa: CASSSRTSGTTYNEQFF